These T cell receptor beta chains were read from a single sample in a study of CD8 T cells in ankylosing spondylitis. Each CDR3 protein is one row after TCRdb ran MiXCR on the 5' RACE reads. Found here are roughly 250,000 distinct CDR3 sequences, less than 10% of them singletons; the top ten hold about 6.5%. What was sequenced was blood, either unsorted or a sorted T cell fraction (not recorded which). All receptors come from a male donor with ankylosing spondylitis or in good health (not recorded which). Each CDR3 is given with its conserved first and last residue. The D gene is left open where the match is weak. Size values are once, few and many counts, or a class for expanded clones, and some rows have none.

j_gene	abundance	d_gene	v_gene	CDR3aa	CDR3nt
TRBJ1-1	-	-	TRBV20-1	CSARDPVGATEAFF	TGCAGTGCTAGAGACCCCGTCGGTGCCACTGAAGCTTTCTTT
TRBJ1-1	many	TRBD1	TRBV6-2/TRBV6-3	CASSDRDTEAFF	TGTGCCAGCAGCGACAGGGACACTGAAGCTTTCTTT
TRBJ2-3	many	TRBD1	TRBV3-1	CASSQGAPDRGGTDTQYF	TGTGCCAGCAGCCAAGGCGCACCCGACAGGGGCGGCACAGATACGCAGTATTTT
TRBJ2-7	many	TRBD2	TRBV19	CASMGTTLYEQYF	TGTGCCAGTATGGGGACTACCCTCTACGAGCAGTACTTC
TRBJ1-4	few	-	TRBV7-9	CASSSQGRFTNEKLFF	TGTGCCAGCAGCTCACAAGGACGGTTTACTAATGAAAAACTGTTTTTT
TRBJ2-2	few	-	TRBV5-1	CASDSMASGTGELFF	TGCGCCAGCGACTCTATGGCCTCGGGAACCGGGGAGCTGTTTTTT
TRBJ1-2	-	-	TRBV20-1	CSARDIRDSNYGYTF	TGCAGTGCTAGAGATATTCGAGACAGCAACTATGGCTACACCTTC
TRBJ1-1	-	-	TRBV6-5	CASSYAGPNTEAFF	TGTGCCAGCAGTTATGCCGGACCGAACACTGAAGCTTTCTTT
TRBJ2-3	many	-	TRBV5-4	CASSSARRVTDTQYF	TGTGCCAGCAGCTCGGCCCGGCGAGTAACAGATACGCAGTATTTT
TRBJ2-1	many	-	TRBV9	CASSVGGSHNEQFF	TGTGCCAGCAGCGTAGGAGGTAGCCACAATGAGCAGTTCTTC
TRBJ2-5	many	-	TRBV5-1	CASSLDSQETQYF	TGCGCCAGCAGCTTGGACAGCCAAGAGACCCAGTACTTC
TRBJ2-1	many	-	TRBV10-3	CAISEPRRGSSYNEQFF	TGTGCCATCAGTGAACCTAGGCGTGGGAGCTCCTACAATGAGCAGTTCTTC
TRBJ1-5	many	TRBD1	TRBV7-3	CASSSTDRGRESNQPQHF	TGTGCCAGCAGCTCAACAGACAGGGGGCGCGAAAGCAATCAGCCCCAGCATTTT
TRBJ1-5	many	-	TRBV20-1	CSARDPGGSQPQHF	TGCAGTGCTAGAGATCCCGGAGGAAGTCAGCCCCAGCATTTT
TRBJ1-5	many	TRBD1	TRBV20-1	CSAREGSGGGSNQPQHF	TGCAGTGCTAGAGAGGGTTCGGGAGGGGGCAGCAATCAGCCCCAGCATTTT
TRBJ2-1	many	-	TRBV9	CASSVGMGVYNEQFF	TGTGCCAGCAGCGTAGGAATGGGGGTGTACAATGAGCAGTTCTTC
TRBJ2-3	many	-	TRBV27	CASRPENTDTQYF	TGTGCCTCAAGACCGGAAAACACAGATACGCAGTATTTT
TRBJ1-2	many	TRBD1	TRBV18	CASSPRQGLDGYTF	TGTGCCAGCTCACCCCGACAGGGTTTGGATGGCTACACCTTC
TRBJ1-1	many	-	TRBV30	CAWIPVSNTEAFF	TGTGCCTGGATTCCAGTCTCGAACACTGAAGCTTTCTTT
TRBJ2-1	many	TRBD2	TRBV20-1	CSATGGRANDEQFF	TGCAGTGCTACCGGGGGGAGGGCCAACGATGAGCAGTTCTTC
TRBJ2-7	few	-	TRBV9	CASSVGRDKDEQYF	TGTGCCAGCAGCGTAGGTAGGGATAAGGACGAGCAGTACTTC
TRBJ2-2	few	TRBD2	TRBV4-3	CASSLASGTSYTGELFF	TGCGCCAGCAGCCTGGCCTCCGGGACTAGTTACACCGGGGAGCTGTTTTTT
TRBJ2-6	-	-	TRBV20-1	CSARLGGSGANVLTF	TGCAGTGCTAGATTGGGGGGTTCAGGGGCCAACGTCCTGACTTTC
TRBJ1-5	many	-	TRBV7-2	CASSLGTQQPQHF	TGTGCCAGCAGCTTAGGCACTCAGCAGCCCCAGCATTTT
TRBJ2-7	-	-	TRBV25-1	CASGEGTGAYEQYF	TGTGCCAGCGGAGAAGGGACGGGAGCCTACGAGCAGTACTTC
TRBJ1-1	many	-	TRBV7-9	CASSSLGASEAFF	TGTGCCAGCAGCTCACTTGGCGCGTCTGAAGCTTTCTTT
TRBJ2-1	few	-	TRBV5-1	CASSIGQNNEQFF	TGCGCCAGCAGCATTGGACAGAACAATGAGCAGTTCTTC
TRBJ2-2	-	-	TRBV12-3/TRBV12-4	CASSFDGHGVRELFF	TGTGCCAGCAGTTTCGACGGTCATGGGGTCCGGGAGCTGTTTTTT
TRBJ1-2	many	-	TRBV29-1	CSVVQGDYGYTF	TGCAGCGTTGTCCAGGGAGACTATGGCTACACCTTC
TRBJ2-7	many	-	TRBV30	CAWSVAGEQYF	TGTGCCTGGAGTGTAGCAGGCGAGCAGTACTTC
TRBJ1-1	-	TRBD1	TRBV12-3/TRBV12-4	CASSHTARDRGKAFF	TGTGCCAGCAGTCACACCGCTCGGGACAGGGGTAAAGCTTTCTTT
TRBJ2-2	many	-	TRBV12-3/TRBV12-4	CASSLMQGNTGELFF	TGTGCCAGCAGTTTAATGCAGGGTAACACCGGGGAGCTGTTTTTT
TRBJ2-5	many	TRBD2	TRBV5-1	CASSLGGLPETQYF	TGCGCCAGCAGCTTGGGGGGACTACCTGAGACCCAGTACTTC
TRBJ1-2	many	-	TRBV5-1	CASSPQIPGDGYTF	TGCGCCAGCAGCCCCCAGATCCCAGGGGATGGCTACACCTTC
TRBJ2-1	many	-	TRBV7-2	CASTTSVGRDEQFF	TGTGCCAGCACCACAAGCGTGGGACGGGATGAGCAGTTCTTC
TRBJ1-2	many	-	TRBV6-1	CASSEEPGVGYTF	TGTGCCAGCAGTGAAGAACCGGGAGTTGGCTACACCTTC
TRBJ1-4	many	TRBD1	TRBV20-1	CSATPGGVDEKLFF	TGCAGTGCTACCCCAGGGGGCGTCGATGAAAAACTGTTTTTT
TRBJ2-5	many	-	TRBV10-3	CAIRDGLKETQYF	TGTGCCATCCGGGACGGCCTTAAAGAGACCCAGTACTTC
TRBJ1-2	few	TRBD1	TRBV12-3/TRBV12-4	CASKRDRVGNGYTF	TGTGCCAGCAAGCGAGACAGGGTCGGAAATGGCTACACCTTC
TRBJ1-1	many	-	TRBV7-8	CASSLKAGTSNTEAFF	TGTGCCAGCAGCTTAAAGGCAGGGACATCCAACACTGAAGCTTTCTTT
TRBJ2-2	many	-	TRBV20-1	CSARDPDTGELFF	TGCAGTGCTAGGGACCCTGACACCGGGGAGCTGTTTTTT
TRBJ2-1	many	-	TRBV5-6	CASSRSINEQFF	TGTGCCAGCAGCCGCAGTATTAATGAGCAGTTCTTC
TRBJ2-1	-	-	TRBV19	CASSMSASSYNEQFF	TGTGCCAGTAGTATGTCGGCCAGCTCCTACAATGAGCAGTTCTTC
TRBJ1-5	-	-	TRBV7-2	CASSPGGVQPQHF	TGTGCCAGCAGCCCCGGGGGGGTTCAGCCCCAGCATTTT
TRBJ2-7	many	TRBD1	TRBV20-1	CSARDRISYEQYF	TGCAGTGCTCGGGACAGGATATCCTACGAGCAGTACTTC
TRBJ2-2	many	-	TRBV5-1	CASHRDTGELFF	TGCGCCAGCCATAGGGACACCGGGGAGCTGTTTTTT
TRBJ1-2	many	-	TRBV7-2	CASSFTPPTYGYTF	TGTGCCAGCAGTTTCACTCCCCCGACCTATGGCTACACCTTC
TRBJ2-5	many	-	TRBV12-3/TRBV12-4	CASSLVGMDQYF	TGTGCCAGCAGTTTGGTTGGCATGGACCAGTACTTC
TRBJ1-2	many	-	TRBV20-1	CSALKGFDYGYTF	TGCAGTGCGCTCAAGGGTTTCGACTATGGCTACACCTTC
TRBJ2-1	many	-	TRBV7-9	CASSPDSYNEQFF	TGTGCCAGCAGCCCGGACTCCTACAATGAGCAGTTCTTC
TRBJ2-3	-	-	TRBV7-6	CASSRAVSGTQYF	TGTGCCAGCAGCCGGGCGGTCTCGGGTACGCAGTATTTT
TRBJ2-3	many	-	TRBV24-1	CATSDALGEFTDTQYF	TGTGCCACCAGTGACGCCCTGGGGGAGTTCACAGATACGCAGTATTTT
TRBJ1-2	many	-	TRBV28	CASSLGADYGYTF	TGTGCCAGCAGTTTAGGGGCGGACTATGGCTACACCTTC